A single sample gave rise to the 27 T cell receptor beta chains below, sequenced in a study of T-cell memory formation after mild COVID-19. One entry per CDR3 protein, called by TCRdb with MiXCR from the 5' RACE reads. Of 500,000 to 650,000 distinct CDR3 sequences listed, roughly 20% were seen once; the top ten hold approximately 8%. What was sequenced was PBMCs or a T cell subset sorted from them (not recorded which). These receptor sequences come from an adult woman who had mild COVID-19 (a few samples of this study predate the infection). Cell type and time point are not known.

V and J are TRBV7-2 and TRBJ2-3; the D gene is possibly TRBD2 (7 bases). The V gene's germline CDR1 is SGHTA and CDR2 FQGNSA. Trimming shortened V by 3 bases and J by 0 bases, and 13 bases separated the two germline ends. The CDR3 loop spans 16 amino acids. The CDR3 coding sequence is TGTGCCAGCAGCTTGGGGAGGGGGACTAGCACAGATACGCAGTATTTT. Translating it yields CASSLGRGTSTDTQYF.

In its sample, this clonotype was seen a few times. The chain uses TRBV11-2 and TRBJ2-5; 10 nucleotides align to TRBD1. V dropped 1 base and J dropped 4; count of bases not matched to a gene: 6. CDR3 length: 16 residues. CDR1 and CDR2 from the germline V gene are SGHAT and FQNNGV. The chain's CDR3 is CASSLGQGALGETQYF. The CDR3 nucleotides are TGTGCCAGCAGCTTAGGACAGGGGGCGCTGGGAGAGACCCAGTACTTC. The full variable domain, its missing parts supplied by reference TRBV11-2 and TRBJ2-5, is EAGVAQSPRYKIIEKRQSVAFWCNPISGHATLYWYQQILGQGPKLLIQFQNNGVVDDSQLPKDRFSAERLKGVDSTLKIQPAKLEDSAVYLCASSLGQGALGETQYFGPGTRLLVL.

The gene calls are TRBV12-3 or TRBV12-4 and TRBJ1-5; 7 positions agree with TRBD1. The CDR3 extends over 14 amino acids. The J segment lost 9 bases and the V segment lost 4 bases, leaving 9 bases of the junction unmatched. CDR3 sequence (DNA): TGTGCCAGCAGTTATGGACAGGCCCAGGGGCCCCAGCATTTT. This gives the protein CASSYGQAQGPQHF.

The genes are TRBV12-3 or TRBV12-4 and TRBJ2-1, with 7 bases aligning to TRBD2. CDR3 length: 15 residues. V was clipped by 3 bases and J by 6 bases; unmatched bases: 8. DNA for the CDR3: TGTGCCAGCAGTTTGGTCGGCGGGGGAGGCAATGAGCAGTTCTTC. Its translation: CASSLVGGGGNEQFF.

This clonotype was counted only a few times. This chain joins TRBV20-1 and TRBJ2-7, with 8 bases identical to TRBD1. Trimming took 0 bases from V and 2 from J; bases not matched to a gene: 6. Germline CDR1 and CDR2: DFQATT and SNEGSKA (reference sequence). The CDR3 length is 15 residues. The CDR3 loop is CSAREGRGPPYEQYF. CDR3 DNA: TGCAGTGCTAGAGAAGGCAGGGGGCCCCCCTACGAGCAGTACTTC.

The V and J genes are TRBV12-3 or TRBV12-4 and TRBJ2-1, with 9 bases fitting TRBD2. V was pared by 7 bases and J by 8 bases, with 6 bases of the junction left unmatched. The CDR3 covers 13 residues. DNA of the CDR3: TGTGCCAGCACCGCGGGGGGGATAGATGAGCAGTTCTTC. Translating gives CASTAGGIDEQFF.

This clonotype was seen a few times. CDR3 bases: TGTGCCAGCAGCCCGAAACACTGGTATGGCTACACCTTC. It yields the protein CASSPKHWYGYTF. This rearrangement joins TRBV14 to TRBJ1-2; D gene uncertain. Trimming stripped 4 bases from V and 5 bases from J, with 11 bases between. This CDR3 is built from 13 residues. Per germline, CDR1 SGHDN and CDR2 FVKESK. Full variable domain (missing parts from reference TRBV14 and TRBJ1-2): EAGVTQFPSHSVIEKGQTVTLRCDPISGHDNLYWYRRVMGKEIKFLLHFVKESKQDESGMPNNRFLAERTGGTYSTLKVQPAELEDSGVYFCASSPKHWYGYTFGSGTRLTVV.

CDR3 amino acids: CASSGVAAGANVLTF. CDR3 in DNA: TGTGCCAGCAGCGGGGTAGCGGCCGGGGCCAACGTCCTGACTTTC. The V and J genes are TRBV12-3 or TRBV12-4 and TRBJ2-6; weak D call: TRBD2 (6 bases). CDR3 length: 15 residues. V was shortened by 6 bases and J by 4 bases, with 13 bases between the two germline ends.

This clonotype was observed a few times. V is TRBV5-1 and J is TRBJ1-2, with a possible D match to TRBD1 (6 bases). The CDR3 contains 15 residues. Per the germline V gene, CDR1 is SGHRS and CDR2 is YFSETQ. V lost 10 bases and J lost 3, with 22 bases in between. The CDR3 sequence: CAPPGWSGVHYGYTF. The CDR3 bases are TGCGCCCCCCCAGGGTGGTCAGGGGTTCACTATGGCTACACCTTC. The full variable domain, with the rest looked up from reference TRBV5-1 and TRBJ1-2, is KAGVTQTPRYLIKTRGQQVTLSCSPISGHRSVSWYQQTPGQGLQFLFEYFSETQRNKGNFPGRFSGRQFSNSRSEMNVSTLELGDSALYLCAPPGWSGVHYGYTFGSGTRLTVV.

This chain joins TRBV10-3 and TRBJ2-7; D perhaps matches TRBD2 (5 bases). The CDR3 sequence is 16 residues long. Germline V gene data show CDR1 as ENHRY and CDR2 as SYGVKD. V was trimmed by 6 bases and J by 0 bases, leaving 18 bases between them. CDR3 DNA: TGTGCCATCAGCTTTACCGGGGTAGGCGACTCCTACGAGCAGTACTTC. Translating gives CAISFTGVGDSYEQYF.

V is TRBV30 and J is TRBJ1-5, with a tentative D call TRBD1 (5 bases). Looked up from germline, CDR1 is GTSNPN and CDR2 is SVGIG (reference sequence). This CDR3 has 15 amino acids. The germline V and J ends were trimmed by 0 bases and 4 bases, with 13 bases remaining between them. The CDR3 reads CAWSVRAGPNQPQHF. The CDR3 region has the DNA TGTGCCTGGAGTGTACGGGCAGGGCCGAATCAGCCCCAGCATTTT.

This clonotype was detected many times. The DNA of the CDR3 is TGTGCCTGGAGCAATGTGGGAGGCCGGGAGCTGTTTTTT. Encoded protein: CAWSNVGGRELFF. The rearrangement joins TRBV30 to TRBJ2-2; D perhaps matches TRBD2 (6 bases). V was shortened by 3 bases and J by 9 bases, with 14 bases between the two germline ends. Germline lookup yields CDR1 GTSNPN and CDR2 SVGIG (reference sequence). The CDR3 sequence is 13 residues long. Combining the CDR3 with reference TRBV30 and TRBJ2-2 gives the whole variable domain SQTIHQWPATLVQPVGSPLSLECTVEGTSNPNLYWYRQAAGRGLQLLFYSVGIGQISSEVPQNLSASRPQDRQFILSSKKLLLSDSGFYLCAWSNVGGRELFFGEGSRLTVL.

The rearrangement joins TRBV5-1 to TRBJ2-3; possibly TRBD1 or TRBD2 for D (5 bases each). The germline V and J ends were trimmed by 0 bases and 1 base, with 12 bases remaining between them. The germline V gene encodes CDR1 SGHRS and CDR2 YFSETQ. The length of the CDR3 is 16 residues. The CDR3 nucleotides read TGCGCCAGCAGCTTGGCCGTGGGGGTTGGCACAGATACGCAGTATTTT. Translating it yields CASSLAVGVGTDTQYF.

The chain is built from TRBV10-3 and TRBJ2-1, with TRBD2 matching 12 bases. V lost 5 bases to trimming and J lost 0 bases; unmatched junction nucleotides: 11. CDR1 ENHRY and CDR2 SYGVKD come from the germline V gene. The CDR3 has 19 amino acids. CDR3 sequence reads: CAISTGLAGDRSSYNEQFF. CDR3 nucleotide sequence: TGTGCCATCAGTACGGGACTAGCGGGCGATCGAAGCTCCTACAATGAGCAGTTCTTC.

The chain recombines TRBV6-6 with TRBJ1-2, with D unresolved. Trimming pared 0 bases from V and 5 bases from J, leaving 16 bases between. Germline-derived CDR1 and CDR2 are MNHNY and SVGAGI (reference sequence). The CDR3 extends over 16 amino acids. The CDR3 loop reads CASSYSKSQEGYGYTF. The DNA for the CDR3 is TGTGCCAGCAGTTACTCGAAAAGTCAGGAGGGATATGGCTACACCTTC.

This sequence joins TRBV10-3 and TRBJ2-1, with 12 bases identical to TRBD2. CDR3 length: 19 residues. Germline V gene sequence: CDR1 ENHRY, CDR2 SYGVKD. Unmatched junction bases numbered 12, after V lost 6 bases and J lost 0 bases. The CDR3 DNA follows: TGTGCCATCAGGGAGCCGGGACTAGCGGGTGAAAGCTCCTACAATGAGCAGTTCTTC. Amino acids: CAIREPGLAGESSYNEQFF.

This clonotype was seen repeatedly, ten times or more. The rearrangement links TRBV10-3 to TRBJ2-1; the D gene is possibly TRBD2 (7 bases). V lost 3 bases, J lost 2 bases, and 23 bases lay in between. This CDR3 has 19 amino acids. Germline V gene data show CDR1 as ENHRY and CDR2 as SYGVKD. The CDR3 region is CAISDPLGAERGTYNEQFF. The CDR3 DNA reads as TGTGCCATCAGTGATCCTCTGGGGGCCGAGCGGGGAACCTACAATGAGCAGTTCTTC.

This chain uses TRBV18 with TRBJ2-3; no reliable D call. Trimming removed 3 bases from V and 6 bases from J, with 7 bases in between. Germline CDR1 and CDR2: KGHSH and LQKENI. There are 12 residues in the CDR3. The CDR3 reads CASSPVLDTQYF. CDR3 nucleotides: TGTGCCAGCTCACCGGTGCTCGATACGCAGTATTTT.

This clonotype was seen once. This rearrangement joins TRBV10-2 to TRBJ1-6, with 11 bases identical to TRBD1. V lost 10 bases to trimming and J lost 9 bases; unmatched junction nucleotides: 11. In germline, CDR1 is WSHSY, CDR2 SAAADI. This CDR3 contains 15 residues. CDR3 protein: CATIGGTGGGSPLHF. CDR3 sequence (DNA): TGCGCCACCATTGGAGGGACAGGGGGAGGTTCACCCCTCCACTTT.

The chain links TRBV5-8 to TRBJ2-1; 11 bases are a match to TRBD2. V lost 4 bases to trimming and J lost 4 bases; unmatched junction nucleotides: 7. The CDR3 runs to 16 residues. Germline loops: CDR1 SGHTS, CDR2 YDEGEE. CDR3 region: CASSAGTSGTYNEQFF. In nucleotides, the CDR3 is TGTGCCAGCAGCGCCGGGACTAGCGGTACTTACAATGAGCAGTTCTTC.

This clonotype showed up just a few times. J is TRBJ2-5 and V is TRBV4-2, with TRBD2 identical over 12 bases. With 6 bases clipped from V and 2 bases from J, the junction kept 4 bases outside the gene matches. The CDR3 loop spans 15 amino acids. Germline V gene lookup returns CDR1 LGHNA and CDR2 YNFKEQ. CDR3 sequence: CASSTSGGTQETQYF. The CDR3 nucleotides read TGTGCCAGCAGTACTAGCGGGGGGACGCAAGAGACCCAGTACTTC.

This rearrangement joins TRBV7-3 to TRBJ2-1; 7 positions agree with TRBD2. Per the germline V gene, CDR1 is SGHTA and CDR2 is FQGTGA. The CDR3 loop spans 19 amino acids. Germline trimming cut 2 bases from V and 3 bases from J; bases unmatched to any gene: 16. DNA of the CDR3: TGTGCCAGCAGCTTAGCCCCTAGGCTCGCGGGAGATATCTACAATGAGCAGTTCTTC. This codes for CASSLAPRLAGDIYNEQFF.

The V gene is TRBV24-1, the J gene TRBJ1-1; unclear D gene. Trimming cost V 4 bases and J 3 bases, with 11 bases left between them. The CDR3 extends over 14 amino acids. Germline V gives CDR1 KGHDR, CDR2 SFDVKD. The CDR3 spells CATSDRGEYTEAFF. In DNA form, the CDR3 reads TGTGCCACCAGTGACCGTGGGGAGTACACTGAAGCTTTCTTT.

This clonotype was recorded a few times. This chain connects TRBV12-3 or TRBV12-4 to TRBJ2-6; a weak D match, TRBD2 (5 bases). The CDR3 contains 14 residues. Trimming took 6 bases from V and 2 from J, leaving 8 bases between them. The CDR3: CASRDGAGANVLTF. The CDR3 DNA follows: TGTGCCAGCAGGGACGGGGCTGGGGCCAACGTCCTGACTTTC.

The chain has TRBV29-1 and TRBJ2-3; D is unclear. Germline CDR1 SQVTM, CDR2 ANQGSEA. The CDR3 is 13 residues long. The germline V and J ends were trimmed by 1 base and 0 bases, with 5 bases remaining between them. CDR3 sequence reads: CSVEGRSTDTQYF. DNA of the CDR3: TGCAGCGTTGAAGGTAGAAGCACAGATACGCAGTATTTT.

This chain connects TRBV15 to TRBJ1-1, with unresolved D. Trimming cost V 1 base and J 5 bases, with 8 bases left between them. Germline CDR1 and CDR2: LNHNV and YYDKDF (reference sequence). The CDR3 length is 13 residues. The CDR3 DNA reads TGTGCCACCAGCAGAGGCGAAAGAACTGAAGCTTTCTTT. Amino acid sequence: CATSRGERTEAFF.

The CDR3 DNA reads TGTGCCAGCAGTTTAAGGTTTTGGCAGGGGTTCGGGGATGAGCAGTTCTTC. Translation gives CASSLRFWQGFGDEQFF. The chain recombines TRBV12-3 or TRBV12-4 with TRBJ2-1; a possible D gene is TRBD1 (6 bases). Trimming took off 2 bases at V and 8 bases at J, with 22 bases between the two ends. The CDR3 spans 17 residues.